Shown below are 27 T cell receptor beta chains from a single sample sequenced in a study of shared clonotypes between healthy human individuals. TCRdb's table, derived via immunoSEQ multiplex PCR, lists solely in-frame clones and lacks some. The sample lists approximately 640,000 clones, about 78% occurring once. The sample consisted of memory CD4+ T cells sorted from blood. Sample subset: CD45RA-negative fraction. These receptors were obtained from a woman aged 30 to 39 in good health.

V gene TRBV28 combines with J gene TRBJ2-7; no clear D. CDR3 length: 13 residues. The germline V and J ends were trimmed by 6 bases and 5 bases, with 14 bases remaining between them. Germline V lookup: CDR1 MDHEN, CDR2 SYDVKM. The CDR3 region is CASSNRARDEQYF. CDR3 DNA: TGTGCCAGCAGCAATCGGGCTAGGGACGAGCAGTACTTC.

This rearrangement joins TRBV14 to TRBJ2-5; D may be TRBD2 (5 bases). Germline V CDR1 and CDR2: SGHDN, FVKESK. This CDR3 has 14 residues. Between the trimmed V and J ends, which lost 4 bases and 4 bases, there was a span of 13 bases. Here the CDR3 DNA reads TGTGCCAGCAGCCTTACAACTAGACTAGAGACCCAGTACTTC. It translates to CASSLTTRLETQYF.

The J gene is TRBJ1-2, the V gene TRBV4-1; D unclear. CDR1 MGHRA and CDR2 YSYEKL come from the germline V gene. V lost 4 bases and J lost 6, with 12 bases in between. This CDR3 spans 13 amino acids. This CDR3 reads CASSPGSGDGYTF. DNA of the CDR3: TGCGCCAGCAGCCCCGGCAGTGGGGATGGCTACACCTTC.

As for this clone: The junction departs from the called germline gene at one end, perhaps through a read error. The chain uses TRBV6-1 and TRBJ2-5; TRBD2 aligns across 9 bases. The CDR3 spans 11 residues. Germline values: CDR1 MNHNS, CDR2 SASEGT. CDR3 region: CASSFSGSQDF. In DNA, the CDR3 is TGTGCCAGCAGCTTTAGCGGGAGTCAGGACTTC.

The chain carries TRBV6-1 and TRBJ1-4; TRBD1 matches at 11 bases. Germline CDR1 MNHNS, CDR2 SASEGT. This CDR3 comprises 15 residues. With V trimmed by 8 bases and J by 7 bases, 9 bases remained unmatched. The CDR3: CASHEGTGGREKLFF. CDR3 coding DNA: TGTGCCAGCCACGAGGGGACAGGGGGACGTGAAAAACTGTTTTTT.

The chain joins TRBV25-1 to TRBJ2-5; 9 bases line up with TRBD1. V shed 6 bases, J shed 9 bases, and the junction held 8 bases outside the gene matches. The CDR3 is 13 amino acids. Germline V CDR1 and CDR2: MGHDK, SYGVNS. CDR3 bases: TGTGCCAGCAGCCGGGACAGGGCTTATTCCCAGTACTTC. Translated, it gives CASSRDRAYSQYF.

The genes are TRBV5-6 and TRBJ2-5, with TRBD2 matching over 14 bases. Germline CDR1 reads SGHDT; CDR2 reads YYEEEE. The CDR3 has 14 residues. V was pared by 4 bases and J by 7 bases, with 3 bases of the junction left unmatched. The CDR3 DNA reads TGTGCCAGCAGCATAGGGACTAGCGGGAGGACCCAGTACTTC. The encoded protein is CASSIGTSGRTQYF. The full variable domain, completed using reference TRBV5-6 and TRBJ2-5, is DAGVTQSPTHLIKTRGQQVTLRCSPKSGHDTVSWYQQALGQGPQFIFQYYEEEERQRGNFPDRFSGHQFPNYSSELNVNALLLGDSALYLCASSIGTSGRTQYFGPGTRLLVL.

The V gene is TRBV2, the J gene TRBJ2-5, with TRBD2 matching 7 bases. This CDR3 has 14 amino acids. Per the germline V gene, CDR1 is SNHLY and CDR2 is FYNNEI. Trimming at V came to 6 bases and at J to 4 bases, leaving 8 bases not matched to a gene. The CDR3 DNA reads TGTGCCAGCAGGTGGCAAGGGGAGGGAGAGACCCAGTACTTC. This translates into CASRWQGEGETQYF.

CDR3 sequence reads: CASRRQGPAEKLFF. The CDR3 nucleotides read TGTGCCAGCAGACGACAGGGGCCAGCTGAAAAACTGTTTTTT. The rearrangement links TRBV2 to TRBJ1-4, with 8 bases aligning to TRBD1. CDR3 length: 14 amino acids. J gave up 7 bases and V 6 bases, and 7 bases lay outside the gene matches. The germline CDR1 and CDR2 sequences are SNHLY and FYNNEI. The variable domain in full, with the rest retrieved from reference TRBV2 and TRBJ1-4, is EPEVTQTPSHQVTQMGQEVILRCVPISNHLYFYWYRQILGQKVEFLVSFYNNEISEKSEIFDDQFSVERPDGSNFTLKIRSTKLEDSAMYFCASRRQGPAEKLFFGSGTQLSVL.

This clone was counted a few times. This chain uses TRBV5-1 with TRBJ2-7, with 9 nucleotides matching TRBD2. From germline, CDR1 is SGHRS and CDR2 YFSETQ. After removal of 3 bases from V and 6 bases from J, the junction contained 10 bases not matched to a gene. This CDR3 has 15 amino acids. CDR3 region: CASSSMGLALGEQYF. CDR3 DNA sequence: TGCGCCAGCAGCTCAATGGGACTAGCTCTTGGCGAGCAGTACTTC.

V is TRBV5-1 and J is TRBJ1-4; a weak D match, TRBD1 (6 bases). This CDR3 comprises 16 residues. The germline V gene encodes CDR1 SGHRS and CDR2 YFSETQ. V was pared by 2 bases and J by 1 base, with 12 bases between. CDR3 sequence (DNA): TGCGCCAGCAGCTTCGGCAGGGGATTAACTAATGAAAAACTGTTTTTT. Translation gives CASSFGRGLTNEKLFF.

This clone was seen a single time. The chain joins TRBV7-2 to TRBJ1-1; D is uncertain. From germline, CDR1 is SGHTA and CDR2 FQGNSA. CDR3 length equals 13 residues. V lost 4 bases and J lost 5, with 11 bases in between. The chain's CDR3 is CASSSQRETEAFF. The CDR3 DNA sequence: TGTGCCAGCAGCTCGCAGAGAGAGACTGAAGCTTTCTTT.

This clone has only a few counts. This chain links TRBV28 with TRBJ2-7; D gene uncertain. The germline gives CDR1 MDHEN, CDR2 SYDVKM. The CDR3 is 14 amino acids. V shed 7 bases and J shed 7 bases, with 20 bases lying between them. The CDR3 coding sequence is TGTGCCAGCACTTCCTTTTCGGGTAAGAGGGAGCAGTACTTC. Its protein is CASTSFSGKREQYF.

The chain links TRBV11-2 to TRBJ1-4; tentatively, D is TRBD1 (5 bases). Germline V CDR1 and CDR2: SGHAT, FQNNGV. The CDR3 sequence is 18 residues long. The V end lost 1 base, the J end lost 4 bases, and 19 bases lay between the germline ends. CDR3 residues: CASSLGPATVQVNEKLFF. CDR3 sequence (DNA): TGTGCCAGCAGCTTAGGCCCTGCGACAGTTCAAGTTAATGAAAAACTGTTTTTT.

This clone showed up just a few times. The gene calls are TRBV28 and TRBJ2-5, with D possibly matching TRBD2 (5 bases). Germline V CDR1 and CDR2: MDHEN, SYDVKM. Trimming stripped 6 bases from V and 5 bases from J, with 25 bases between. The length of the CDR3 is 17 residues. DNA for the CDR3: TGTGCCAGCAGCCCATTCAAGTTAAAGAATCCGGGGGAGACCCAGTACTTC. Translated, it gives CASSPFKLKNPGETQYF. The variable domain in full, completed from reference TRBV28 and TRBJ2-5, reads DVKVTQSSRYLVKRTGEKVFLECVQDMDHENMFWYRQDPGLGLRLIYFSYDVKMKEKGDIPEGYSVSREKKERFSLILESASTNQTSMYLCASSPFKLKNPGETQYFGPGTRLLVL.

J is TRBJ2-2 and V is TRBV5-1; no definite D call. The CDR3 contains 15 residues. Germline values: CDR1 SGHRS, CDR2 YFSETQ. V dropped 4 bases and J dropped 6 bases, with 16 bases sitting between them. CDR3 DNA sequence: TGCGCCAGCAGCCCCGGATGGGAAGGCTCCGGGGAGCTGTTTTTT. It is translated as CASSPGWEGSGELFF.

The chain uses TRBV21-1 and TRBJ2-2; TRBD2, the D gene given by the table, was not confirmed from the DNA. TRBV21-1 constitutes a pseudogene. The CDR3 has 15 amino acids. CDR3 loop: CASSNLGIYTGELFF. The CDR3 nucleotides are TGTGCCAGCAGCAATCTAGGTATCTACACCGGGGAGCTGTTTTTT.

The rearrangement links TRBV29-1 to TRBJ2-5; D gene ambiguous. The CDR3 contains 13 residues. Deletions cut 4 bases from V and 11 bases from J, with 20 bases between. Per the germline V gene, CDR1 is SQVTM and CDR2 is ANQGSEA. CDR3 coding DNA: TGCAGCGTTGCTGCCGATCTCACTGATGGGCAGTACTTC. Translated, it gives CSVAADLTDGQYF.

The chain links TRBV28 to TRBJ1-1; D unclear. This CDR3 is 11 amino acids long. Germline CDR1 is MDHEN and CDR2 is SYDVKM. Trimming took 5 bases from V and 7 from J, leaving 8 bases between them. Written as DNA, the CDR3 is TGTGCCAGCAGTCTTCTCGGTGAAGCTTTCTTT. This sequence encodes CASSLLGEAFF.

There are a few counts of this clone. CDR3 sequence (DNA): TGTGCCAGCAGGCTTAGCGGGCCCTTCACCGGGGAGCTGTTTTTT. Its translation is CASRLSGPFTGELFF. This chain connects TRBV27 to TRBJ2-2; 7 bases map to TRBD2. With 6 bases clipped from V and 4 bases from J, the junction kept 8 bases outside the gene matches. The germline CDR1 and CDR2 sequences are MNHEY and SMNVEV (reference sequence). This CDR3 is 15 amino acids long.

The chain employs TRBV13 and TRBJ1-2, with a weak D call TRBD1 (5 bases). The CDR3 is 14 residues long. The V gene's germline CDR1 is PRHDT and CDR2 FYEKMQ (reference sequence). Trimming cost V 5 bases and J 8 bases, with 18 bases left between them. CDR3 sequence reads: CASSVRDRLSGYTF. CDR3 bases: TGTGCCAGCAGCGTCCGGGACCGTTTGTCGGGCTACACCTTC.

This chain joins TRBV7-6 and TRBJ2-6, with 10 nucleotides matching TRBD1. V lost 3 bases, J lost 1 base, and 3 bases stayed unmatched. Germline CDR1 reads SGHVS; CDR2 reads FNYEAQ. The CDR3 runs to 17 residues. The CDR3 region is CASSLGTGVSGANVLTF. DNA of the CDR3: TGTGCCAGCAGCTTGGGGACAGGGGTATCTGGGGCCAACGTCCTGACTTTC.

The V gene is TRBV7-9, the J gene TRBJ2-1; perhaps TRBD2 as D (5 bases). Per the germline V gene, CDR1 is SEHNR and CDR2 is FQNEAQ (reference sequence). The ends were cut back, 3 bases at V and 9 bases at J, with 15 bases in the middle. The CDR3 has 14 amino acids. In DNA form, the CDR3 reads TGTGCCAGCAGCTTTTCGACGGGAATGGTTGAGCAGTTCTTC. This encodes CASSFSTGMVEQFF. The variable domain in full, completed from reference TRBV7-9 and TRBJ2-1, reads DTGVSQNPRHKITKRGQNVTFRCDPISEHNRLYWYRQTLGQGPEFLTYFQNEAQLEKSRLLSDRFSAERPKGSFSTLEIQRTEQGDSAMYLCASSFSTGMVEQFFGPGTRLTVL.

CDR3 residues: CASSPPRDGFGNTIYF. CDR3 nucleotide sequence: TGCGCCAGCAGTCCCCCCCGCGATGGCTTTGGAAACACCATATATTTT. This chain joins TRBV5-1 and TRBJ1-3; D unclear. The CDR3 is made up of 16 amino acids. Trimming pared 5 bases from V and 3 bases from J, leaving 18 bases between. Germline V lookup: CDR1 SGHRS, CDR2 YFSETQ. Complete variable domain (other parts from reference TRBV5-1 and TRBJ1-3): KAGVTQTPRYLIKTRGQQVTLSCSPISGHRSVSWYQQTPGQGLQFLFEYFSETQRNKGNFPGRFSGRQFSNSRSEMNVSTLELGDSALYLCASSPPRDGFGNTIYFGEGSWLTVV.

V gene TRBV5-1 combines with J gene TRBJ2-7; TRBD1 might be the D (6 bases). V lost 4 bases and J 0 bases, leaving 11 bases between the germline ends. Germline loops: CDR1 SGHRS, CDR2 YFSETQ. CDR3 length: 14 amino acids. The CDR3 DNA reads as TGCGCCAGCAGCAAACAGGGTACCTCCTACGAGCAGTACTTC. Translated: CASSKQGTSYEQYF.

The chain has TRBV11-2 and TRBJ2-1, with D unresolved. Germline loops: CDR1 SGHAT, CDR2 FQNNGV. V was clipped by 6 bases and J by 8 bases, with 11 bases between them. This CDR3 is 12 amino acids long. CDR3 DNA: TGTGCCAGCAGTACCCTTGGGGATGAGCAGTTCTTC. It yields the protein CASSTLGDEQFF.

This clone was seen a few times. Relative to the germline gene, one junction end is altered; a read error may explain this. The chain employs TRBV5-6 and TRBJ1-1; D remains ambiguous. Germline V gene sequence: CDR1 SGHDT, CDR2 YYEEEE. The length of the CDR3 is 16 residues. CDR3 amino acids: CASTLGRRSWDTEAFF. CDR3 coding DNA: TGTGCCAGCACCTTGGGGAGGAGGAGTTGGGACACTGAAGCTTTCTTT.